This T cell receptor beta chain emerged from a study of OX40 agonist ivuxolimab in advanced cancers. The V gene's germline CDR1 is SGHTS and CDR2 YDEGEE. V was trimmed by 4 bases and J by 5 bases, leaving 16 bases between them. This CDR3 region has 15 residues. This table comes from immunoSEQ multiplex PCR, and its TCRdb copy is limited to in-frame clones, with some not included. Of 78,000 or so clones in the sample, 90% to 95% were seen once. Specimen: CD4+ or CD8+ T cells sorted from blood, collected in a trial of the OX40 agonist ivuxolimab. The TCR was taken from an adult with an advanced solid tumor such as melanoma, head and neck, liver or kidney cancer. This sequence joins TRBV5-8 and TRBJ2-1; D is possibly TRBD1 or TRBD2 (5 bases each). In DNA, the CDR3 is TGTGCCAGCAGCCCCGGATGGGGGAGTAACAATGAGCAGTTCTTC. As protein: CASSPGWGSNNEQFF.